The 17 T cell receptor beta chains listed next were all sequenced from one sample in a study of T cells in Graves' hyperthyroidism and ophthalmopathy (dated by TCRdb to the late 2010s). The library was prepared using multiplex PCR. Sequencer: Illumina HiSeq 2000. Amplification of TCR beta CDR3 regions was carried out from RNA transcripts. The first round of RT-PCR for the TCR CDR3 was performed with the HTBI primer set and the Qiagen OneStep RT-PCR kit. The public reads were reanalyzed by TCRdb: fastp trimming at Q25, MiXCR alignment, in-frame beta chains only. Each record represents a unique CDR3 protein, reported with the most common genes and DNA among its rows. The sample contains some 350,000 distinct CDR3 sequences, roughly 25% of them found a single time. The ten largest clones add up to roughly 70% of the sample. The sequenced material came from blood. These TCRs come from a man aged 45 to 65 with Graves' hyperthyroidism.

V usage is TRBV19 and J usage is TRBJ1-2; D remains ambiguous. In germline, CDR1 is LNHDA, CDR2 SQIVND (reference sequence). Trimming stripped 3 bases from V and 0 bases from J, with 11 bases between. This CDR3 comprises 15 residues. CDR3 protein: CASSIRPSPNYGYTF. The CDR3 coding sequence is TGTGCCAGTAGTATCCGTCCCAGTCCTAACTATGGCTACACCTTC.

The chain recombines TRBV7-9 with TRBJ1-4; D call uncertain. The CDR3 length is 13 residues. With 5 bases removed from V and 10 bases from J, the gap between germline ends came to 14 bases. Germline CDR1 reads SEHNR; CDR2 reads FQNEAQ (reference sequence). CDR3 region: CASSRTTGRKLFF. The DNA of the CDR3 is TGTGCCAGCAGCCGAACCACGGGGAGAAAACTGTTTTTT.

This clonotype appeared a few times. This rearrangement joins TRBV3-1 to TRBJ1-4; D remains ambiguous. Trimming left V 3 bases short and J 8 bases short, with 10 bases between. The CDR3 sequence is 13 residues long. Germline V gives CDR1 LGHDT, CDR2 YNNKEL (reference sequence). CDR3 protein: CASSHISTEKLFF. The CDR3 DNA reads TGTGCCAGCAGCCACATTTCGACGGAAAAACTGTTTTTT.

This clonotype was detected a few times. The V and J genes are TRBV6-1 and TRBJ2-1; D uncertain. The CDR3 length is 16 residues. Trimming stripped 3 bases from V and 7 bases from J, with 19 bases between. CDR1 is MNHNS, CDR2 SASEGT, per germline. The CDR3 sequence is CASSDFSALAGNEQFF. In DNA, the CDR3 is TGTGCCAGCAGTGACTTCTCGGCTCTCGCTGGGAATGAGCAGTTCTTC.

The table lists this clonotype with a few counts. The gene calls are TRBV12-3 or TRBV12-4 and TRBJ1-5; D unclear. The length of the CDR3 is 15 residues. The ends were cut back, 1 base at V and 3 bases at J, with 10 bases in the middle. The CDR3 nucleotides read TGTGCCAGCAGTTTAGATTGGTATTCCAATCAGCCCCAGCATTTT. Its translation is CASSLDWYSNQPQHF.

In regard to this clonotype: A read error is possible here, since a much larger clone lies one base away. The chain links TRBV6-1 to TRBJ2-5; 10 bases are shared with TRBD2. Germline values: CDR1 MNHNS, CDR2 SASEGT. Trimming cost V 6 bases and J 5 bases; bases outside gene matches: 12. The CDR3 is 16 amino acids. CDR3: CASSPLSGRATETQYF. The DNA for the CDR3 is TGTGCCAGCAGCCCCCTGAGCGGGAGGGCCACGGAGACCCAGTACTTC.

There are a few counts of this clonotype. V gene TRBV24-1 combines with J gene TRBJ2-3; perhaps TRBD2 as D (5 bases). The CDR3 length is 13 residues. From germline, CDR1 is KGHDR and CDR2 SFDVKD. Trimming stripped 9 bases from V and 4 bases from J, with 13 bases between. Here the CDR3 DNA reads TGTGCCACCGAGGGCCCCGGGCCAGATACGCAGTATTTT. Translation: CATEGPGPDTQYF.

This clonotype has a count of ten or more. The chain carries TRBV7-2 and TRBJ2-1; D may be TRBD2 (7 bases). The V end was cut by 8 bases, the J end by 4 bases, with 21 bases between. The CDR3 is made up of 16 amino acids. Per germline, CDR1 SGHTA and CDR2 FQGNSA. This CDR3 reads CASSRAGALLYNEQFF. CDR3 bases: TGTGCCAGCTCCCGCGCGGGGGCCCTATTGTACAATGAGCAGTTCTTC. Based on the CDR3 plus reference TRBV7-2 and TRBJ2-1, the full variable domain is GAGVSQSPSNKVTEKGKDVELRCDPISGHTALYWYRQSLGQGLEFLIYFQGNSAPDKSGLPSDRFSAERTGGSVSTLTIQRTQQEDSAVYLCASSRAGALLYNEQFFGPGTRLTVL.

This clonotype was detected a few times. The gene calls are TRBV6-1 and TRBJ2-7; 8 nucleotides match TRBD1. The CDR3 is 15 amino acids. CDR1 and CDR2 from the germline V gene are MNHNS and SASEGT. V gave up 1 base and J gave up 8 bases; unmatched junction bases: 10. CDR3 DNA: TGTGCCAGCAGTGAAGGACAGGGGACCTTGTCGAAGCAGTACTTC. Protein product: CASSEGQGTLSKQYF.

Comments on this clonotype: An end of the junction differs from the germline gene, which may be a read error. V usage is TRBV19 and J usage is TRBJ1-5; 8 nucleotides line up with TRBD1. The CDR3 has 16 residues. CDR1 is LNHDA and CDR2 is SQIVND in the germline V gene (reference sequence). The CDR3 DNA follows: TGTGCCAGTAGTATAGTTACAGGGGGAGGCAATCGGCCCCAGCATTTT. It codes for CASSIVTGGGNRPQHF.

The chain uses TRBV19 and TRBJ2-2; D is uncertain. CDR1 is LNHDA and CDR2 is SQIVND in the germline V gene (reference sequence). V was trimmed by 5 bases and J by 1 base, leaving 11 bases between them. This CDR3 has 15 residues. The CDR3: CASSYPGLNTGELFF. CDR3 coding DNA: TGTGCCAGTAGTTATCCGGGCTTGAACACCGGGGAGCTGTTTTTT.

This chain joins TRBV20-1 and TRBJ2-7; 7 bases match TRBD2. The CDR3 contains 15 residues. V shed 0 bases and J 0 bases; nucleotides not matched to a gene: 5. Germline CDR1 DFQATT, CDR2 SNEGSKA (reference sequence). The CDR3 nucleotides are TGCAGTGCTAGAGATGGAGGGACTACCTCCTACGAGCAGTACTTC. Translating gives CSARDGGTTSYEQYF.

J is TRBJ1-1 and V is TRBV19, with a possible D match to TRBD1 (5 bases). This CDR3 comprises 14 residues. CDR1 and CDR2 from the germline V gene are LNHDA and SQIVND (reference sequence). V was shortened by 4 bases and J by 0 bases, with 9 bases between the two germline ends. CDR3: CASSTGTVNTEAFF. CDR3 DNA: TGTGCCAGTAGTACCGGGACTGTGAACACTGAAGCTTTCTTT. Supplemented by reference TRBV19 and TRBJ1-1, the full variable domain reads DGGITQSPKYLFRKEGQNVTLSCEQNLNHDAMYWYRQDPGQGLRLIYYSQIVNDFQKGDIAEGYSVSREKKESFPLTVTSAQKNPTAFYLCASSTGTVNTEAFFGQGTRLTVV.

A few counts support this clonotype. The gene calls are TRBV6-1 and TRBJ2-1; 8 bases fit TRBD2. The CDR3 length is 16 residues. The J segment lost 1 base and the V segment lost 5 bases, leaving 7 bases of the junction unmatched. Germline-derived CDR1 and CDR2 are MNHNS and SASEGT. CDR3 nucleotides: TGTGCCAGCAGTAGGACTAGCTTTTCGTCCTACAATGAGCAGTTCTTC. Its protein product is CASSRTSFSSYNEQFF.

The chain employs TRBV19 and TRBJ2-5; a weak D match, TRBD2 (5 bases). The CDR3 has 13 amino acids. Germline CDR1 is LNHDA and CDR2 is SQIVND (reference sequence). Trimming shortened V by 5 bases and J by 10 bases, and 17 bases separated the two germline ends. This chain's CDR3 is CASSRGRRTDQYF. In DNA form, the CDR3 reads TGTGCCAGTAGTCGAGGGCGCCGGACGGACCAGTACTTC. The variable domain in full, completed from reference TRBV19 and TRBJ2-5, reads DGGITQSPKYLFRKEGQNVTLSCEQNLNHDAMYWYRQDPGQGLRLIYYSQIVNDFQKGDIAEGYSVSREKKESFPLTVTSAQKNPTAFYLCASSRGRRTDQYFGPGTRLLVL.

The chain joins TRBV15 to TRBJ2-5; weak D call: TRBD1 (5 bases). Germline assignment: CDR1 LNHNV and CDR2 YYDKDF (reference sequence). Between the trimmed V and J ends, which lost 1 base and 4 bases, there was a span of 7 bases. The length of the CDR3 is 13 residues. The CDR3: CATSRAQGETQYF. DNA of the CDR3: TGTGCCACCAGCAGAGCCCAGGGAGAGACCCAGTACTTC.

The genes are TRBV19 and TRBJ1-2; D remains unclear. Germline CDR1 is LNHDA and CDR2 is SQIVND (reference sequence). The CDR3 sequence is 16 residues long. V lost 4 bases and J 4 bases, leaving 19 bases between the germline ends. This CDR3 reads CASSTGSFQLSYGYTF. Written as DNA, the CDR3 is TGTGCCAGTAGTACCGGGTCATTCCAACTATCCTATGGCTACACCTTC.